Each of the 5 T cell receptor beta chains below was sequenced from the same sample in a study of T cells in Graves' hyperthyroidism and ophthalmopathy. Amplified TCR beta CDR3 regions derived from RNA transcripts. First-round RT-PCR targeting the TCR CDR3 was performed with the HTBI primer set. TCRdb called the multiplex PCR reads again in MiXCR, with one record for every CDR3 protein. Of about 720,000 distinct CDR3 sequences in the sample, less than 20% were seen once. The sequenced sample consisted of blood. These receptors originate from a man between 18 and 35 years old with Graves' hyperthyroidism.

The V and J genes are TRBV27 and TRBJ1-6, with 7 bases fitting TRBD1. Trimming took 5 bases from V and 9 from J; bases not matched to a gene: 7. Per the germline V gene, CDR1 is MNHEY and CDR2 is SMNVEV (reference sequence). This CDR3 is built from 14 residues. The CDR3 DNA sequence: TGTGCCAGCAGTCGACAGGGTCTTGCTTCACCCCTCCACTTT. Translating it yields CASSRQGLASPLHF.

This clonotype came up a few times. The chain couples TRBV7-9 to TRBJ2-1; 8 bases align to TRBD1. The V segment lost 8 bases and the J segment 5 bases; nucleotides outside the gene matches: 17. The CDR3 has 17 amino acids. CDR1 and CDR2 from the germline V gene are SEHNR and FQNEAQ (reference sequence). The CDR3 spells CASRTSSQGALNNEQFF. The CDR3 DNA follows: TGTGCCAGCCGCACTTCGTCCCAGGGGGCCTTGAACAATGAGCAGTTCTTC.

A few counts support this clonotype. The J gene is TRBJ1-5, the V gene TRBV12-5; D is uncertain. Germline assignment: CDR1 LGHNT and CDR2 FRNRAP. This CDR3 spans 16 amino acids. Trimming removed 2 bases from V and 3 bases from J, with 14 bases in between. Here the CDR3 DNA reads TGTGCTAGTGGTTTGCTGGCAGGAAAATACAATCAGCCCCAGCATTTT. Its translation is CASGLLAGKYNQPQHF. The variable domain in full, with the rest retrieved from reference TRBV12-5 and TRBJ1-5, is DARVTQTPRHKVTEMGQEVTMRCQPILGHNTVFWYRQTMMQGLELLAYFRNRAPLDDSGMPKDRFSAEMPDATLATLKIQPSEPRDSAVYFCASGLLAGKYNQPQHFGDGTRLSIL.

This clonotype came up a few times. The V call is TRBV2, the J call TRBJ2-7, with 10 bases matching TRBD1. The CDR3 has 14 residues. In germline, CDR1 is SNHLY, CDR2 FYNNEI. Trimming removed 7 bases from V and 2 bases from J; junction bases left unmatched: 5. The CDR3 sequence is CASTPGQGAYEQYF. CDR3 nucleotides: TGTGCCAGCACTCCCGGACAGGGGGCCTACGAGCAGTACTTC.

This rearrangement joins TRBV9 to TRBJ2-6; 7 nucleotides agree with TRBD1. J lost 9 bases, V lost 4 bases, and 7 bases had no gene match. CDR1 is SGDLS, CDR2 YYNGEE, per germline. This CDR3 contains 14 residues. CDR3 residues: CASSSYRGVNVLTF. The CDR3 DNA follows: TGTGCCAGCAGCTCCTACAGGGGTGTCAACGTCCTGACTTTC.